The next 32 T cell receptor beta chains were all read from a single sample in a study of blood T cell repertoires in COVID-19. Generated by immunoSEQ multiplex PCR, the TCRdb table keeps only in-frame clones and is missing some. The table shows about 180,000 clones, with about 88% occurring only once. The sequencing sample was made of peripheral blood. The receptors stem from a young woman with active or convalescent COVID-19.

The chain carries TRBV4-1 and TRBJ1-2, with D unresolved. The V gene lost 1 base and the J gene lost 2 bases, with 5 bases spanning the gap. Germline loops: CDR1 MGHRA, CDR2 YSYEKL. The CDR3 loop spans 13 amino acids. The CDR3 DNA is TGCGCCAGCAGCCAAGGCAGGAACTATGGCTACACCTTC. This codes for CASSQGRNYGYTF.

The chain has TRBV11-2 and TRBJ1-1; 11 positions agree with TRBD1. Per germline, CDR1 SGHAT and CDR2 FQNNGV. The CDR3 is 17 residues long. V shed 4 bases and J 1 base; nucleotides not matched to a gene: 8. As DNA, the CDR3 is TGTGCCAGCAGCTCCCCGGGACAGGGGGTCCCGAACACTGAAGCTTTCTTT. Protein product: CASSSPGQGVPNTEAFF.

This clone was seen a few times. V is TRBV18 and J is TRBJ1-6, with 8 positions matching TRBD1. The length of the CDR3 is 17 residues. Germline trimming cut 4 bases from V and 0 bases from J; bases unmatched to any gene: 5. In germline, CDR1 is KGHSH, CDR2 LQKENI. The CDR3 protein is CASSRDTGGSYNSPLHF. Here the CDR3 DNA reads TGTGCCAGCTCACGAGACACAGGGGGCTCCTATAATTCACCCCTCCACTTT.

The rearrangement links TRBV25-1 to TRBJ1-1; TRBD1 might be the D (5 bases). CDR3 length: 13 amino acids. CDR1 is MGHDK and CDR2 is SYGVNS in the germline V gene. V was trimmed by 4 bases and J by 3 bases, leaving 9 bases between them. CDR3 region: CASSVIGDTEAFF. Written as DNA, the CDR3 is TGTGCCAGCAGTGTAATAGGGGACACTGAAGCTTTCTTT.

This clone came up once. The gene calls are TRBV19 and TRBJ1-1, with TRBD1 matching 7 bases. The J segment lost 5 bases and the V segment lost 6 bases, leaving 3 bases of the junction unmatched. Germline V gene lookup returns CDR1 LNHDA and CDR2 SQIVND (reference sequence). The CDR3 covers 12 residues. CDR3 region: CASRPGGTEAFF. Here the CDR3 DNA reads TGTGCCAGTAGGCCAGGGGGGACTGAAGCTTTCTTT.

The chain combines TRBV2 with TRBJ1-6; D gene unclear. The CDR3 length is 15 residues. V was shortened by 2 bases and J by 9 bases, with 14 bases between the two germline ends. CDR1 and CDR2 from the germline V gene are SNHLY and FYNNEI. The CDR3 region is CASSETSGGSSPLHF. CDR3 coding DNA: TGTGCCAGCAGTGAAACGTCCGGCGGAAGTTCACCCCTCCACTTT.

The chain is built from TRBV5-1 and TRBJ2-1; D is possibly TRBD2 (5 bases). The CDR3 runs to 13 residues. CDR1 SGHRS and CDR2 YFSETQ come from the germline V gene. The germline V and J ends were trimmed by 4 bases and 8 bases, with 13 bases remaining between them. The CDR3 nucleotides are TGCGCCAGCAGCCGTTCTCCGAGGGATGAGCAGTTCTTC. It yields the protein CASSRSPRDEQFF.

The chain joins TRBV5-1 to TRBJ2-2; 7 bases are a match to TRBD1. CDR1 is SGHRS, CDR2 YFSETQ, per germline. This CDR3 comprises 13 residues. With 4 bases clipped from V and 9 bases from J, the junction kept 6 bases outside the gene matches. This CDR3 is CASSPRQGWELFF. The CDR3 bases are TGCGCCAGCAGCCCGAGACAGGGCTGGGAGCTGTTTTTT. Complete variable domain (other parts from reference TRBV5-1 and TRBJ2-2): KAGVTQTPRYLIKTRGQQVTLSCSPISGHRSVSWYQQTPGQGLQFLFEYFSETQRNKGNFPGRFSGRQFSNSRSEMNVSTLELGDSALYLCASSPRQGWELFFGEGSRLTVL.

The chain links TRBV29-1 to TRBJ2-7, with 8 bases identical to TRBD2. This CDR3 is built from 14 residues. Germline trimming cut 5 bases from V and 0 bases from J; bases unmatched to any gene: 6. From germline, CDR1 is SQVTM and CDR2 ANQGSEA. In DNA, the CDR3 is TGCAGCGTTCATAGCGGGGAGTCCTCCTACGAGCAGTACTTC. Translating it yields CSVHSGESSYEQYF.

The chain uses TRBV29-1 and TRBJ2-7, with TRBD1 as a possible D gene (6 bases). Germline assignment: CDR1 SQVTM and CDR2 ANQGSEA. Trimming stripped 7 bases from V and 5 bases from J, with 15 bases between. The CDR3 loop spans 12 amino acids. CDR3 DNA sequence: TGCAGCGCAGTCACAGGGACCCACGAGCAGTACTTC. Translation: CSAVTGTHEQYF.

The genes are TRBV2 and TRBJ1-6, with D possibly being TRBD1 (5 bases). Germline V gene lookup returns CDR1 SNHLY and CDR2 FYNNEI. The germline V and J ends were trimmed by 5 bases and 0 bases, with 14 bases remaining between them. The CDR3 has 17 amino acids. This chain's CDR3 is CASSSGLVSSYNSPLHF. The CDR3 DNA sequence: TGTGCCAGCAGTTCGGGACTCGTGAGCTCCTATAATTCACCCCTCCACTTT.

CDR3 sequence: CASSFSSGSYNEQFF. The CDR3 DNA follows: TGTGCCAGCAGCTTCAGTAGCGGGAGCTACAATGAGCAGTTCTTC. The rearrangement joins TRBV11-2 to TRBJ2-1; 9 nucleotides align to TRBD2. The J segment lost 3 bases and the V segment lost 3 bases, leaving 3 bases of the junction unmatched. CDR1 SGHAT and CDR2 FQNNGV come from the germline V gene. This CDR3 is built from 15 residues.

This clone has a handful of counts. V usage is TRBV19 and J usage is TRBJ2-2; TRBD1 might be the D (6 bases). This CDR3 has 13 residues. Germline CDR1 and CDR2: LNHDA and SQIVND (reference sequence). Trimming stripped 6 bases from V and 5 bases from J, with 10 bases between. The CDR3 DNA sequence: TGTGCCAGTAGGGTCAGGGGTACCGGGGAGCTGTTTTTT. Translating gives CASRVRGTGELFF. The full variable domain, with the rest looked up from reference TRBV19 and TRBJ2-2, is DGGITQSPKYLFRKEGQNVTLSCEQNLNHDAMYWYRQDPGQGLRLIYYSQIVNDFQKGDIAEGYSVSREKKESFPLTVTSAQKNPTAFYLCASRVRGTGELFFGEGSRLTVL.

This chain joins TRBV28 and TRBJ2-7; 12 bases agree with TRBD1. Germline CDR1 reads MDHEN; CDR2 reads SYDVKM. The CDR3 covers 18 residues. J was trimmed by 4 bases and V by 3 bases; bases with no gene match: 13. CDR3 coding DNA: TGTGCCAGCAGTTTCACCCTCCGGGGGACAGGGGGCAGGTACGAGCAGTACTTC. It yields the protein CASSFTLRGTGGRYEQYF.

The chain joins TRBV12-3 or TRBV12-4 to TRBJ2-5; tentative D call: TRBD2 (6 bases). The CDR3 extends over 13 amino acids. Trimming removed 5 bases from V and 3 bases from J, with 10 bases in between. CDR3 nucleotides: TGTGCCAGCAGTCAGACTAGTAAAGAGACCCAGTACTTC. Translation: CASSQTSKETQYF.

J is TRBJ2-2 and V is TRBV30, with 7 bases matching TRBD1. Unmatched junction bases numbered 3, after V lost 1 base and J lost 4 bases. Germline CDR1 reads GTSNPN; CDR2 reads SVGIG (reference sequence). This CDR3 is built from 14 residues. The CDR3 bases are TGTGCCTGGAGTGCCAACAGGGGCACCGGGGAGCTGTTTTTT. This encodes CAWSANRGTGELFF. Full variable domain (outside the CDR3, taken from reference TRBV30 and TRBJ2-2): SQTIHQWPATLVQPVGSPLSLECTVEGTSNPNLYWYRQAAGRGLQLLFYSVGIGQISSEVPQNLSASRPQDRQFILSSKKLLLSDSGFYLCAWSANRGTGELFFGEGSRLTVL.

This clone was observed a few times. The V gene is TRBV20-1, the J gene TRBJ2-3, with D tentatively TRBD2 (6 bases). V lost 3 bases and J 4 bases, leaving 14 bases between the germline ends. The CDR3 totals 14 residues. Germline V gives CDR1 DFQATT, CDR2 SNEGSKA (reference sequence). The CDR3 nucleotides read TGCAGTGCTAGTCGGCTAGCGAAGTCAGATACGCAGTATTTT. This encodes CSASRLAKSDTQYF.

The V and J genes are TRBV5-1 and TRBJ1-5, with 8 positions matching TRBD1. Unmatched junction bases numbered 2, after V lost 1 base and J lost 2 bases. CDR1 is SGHRS and CDR2 is YFSETQ in the germline V gene. This CDR3 has 15 amino acids. The CDR3 nucleotides are TGCGCCAGCAGCTTGTCGACAGGGGGCAATCAGCCCCAGCATTTT. Translated: CASSLSTGGNQPQHF.

The chain is built from TRBV19 and TRBJ1-4, with TRBD1 matching over 7 bases. V was pared by 5 bases and J by 4 bases, with 7 bases of the junction left unmatched. This CDR3 region has 15 residues. CDR1 is LNHDA and CDR2 is SQIVND in the germline V gene (reference sequence). The CDR3 protein is CASSGQDGFNEKLFF. For the CDR3, the DNA is TGTGCCAGTAGTGGACAGGACGGGTTTAATGAAAAACTGTTTTTT.

V usage is TRBV28 and J usage is TRBJ2-3, with D maybe TRBD2 (6 bases). The germline V and J ends were trimmed by 3 bases and 2 bases, with 15 bases remaining between them. CDR1 MDHEN and CDR2 SYDVKM come from the germline V gene. This CDR3 is 16 amino acids long. DNA for the CDR3: TGTGCCAGCAGTTTCCCTTGGAGGGCCGCCACAGATACGCAGTATTTT. Protein sequence: CASSFPWRAATDTQYF.

The genes are TRBV20-1 and TRBJ2-3; no reliable D call. The CDR3 has 13 residues. Trimming left V 3 bases short and J 2 bases short, with 9 bases between. Germline loops: CDR1 DFQATT, CDR2 SNEGSKA (reference sequence). The CDR3 bases are TGCAGTGCTAGTCGGCAGGACACAGATACGCAGTATTTT. Translation: CSASRQDTDTQYF.

The CDR3 DNA sequence: TGCGCCAGCAGCATAGACATAAATCAGCCCCAGCATTTT. This encodes CASSIDINQPQHF. The chain has TRBV5-1 and TRBJ1-5; D is uncertain. The CDR3 extends over 13 amino acids. The germline gives CDR1 SGHRS, CDR2 YFSETQ. V lost 4 bases and J 4 bases, leaving 9 bases between the germline ends. Full variable domain (rest looked up from reference TRBV5-1 and TRBJ1-5): KAGVTQTPRYLIKTRGQQVTLSCSPISGHRSVSWYQQTPGQGLQFLFEYFSETQRNKGNFPGRFSGRQFSNSRSEMNVSTLELGDSALYLCASSIDINQPQHFGDGTRLSIL.

V gene TRBV6-5 combines with J gene TRBJ2-1; weak D call: TRBD2 (5 bases). Germline V CDR1 and CDR2: MNHEY, SVGAGI. Trimming left V 9 bases short and J 6 bases short, with 15 bases between. CDR3 length: 13 amino acids. In DNA, the CDR3 is TGTGCCAGTCGAAGTGGGGAGCTCAATGAGCAGTTCTTC. Translating gives CASRSGELNEQFF.

The rearrangement links TRBV6-5 to TRBJ1-2, with D unresolved. Trimming took off 11 bases at V and 2 bases at J, with 15 bases between the two ends. Germline CDR1 and CDR2: MNHEY and SVGAGI. The CDR3 consists of 13 residues. This chain's CDR3 is CAAWEVRNYGYTF. Written as DNA, the CDR3 is TGTGCCGCCTGGGAGGTACGGAACTATGGCTACACCTTC.

The V gene is TRBV19, the J gene TRBJ2-1, with 9 bases aligning to TRBD2. The CDR3 sequence is 17 residues long. Germline loops: CDR1 LNHDA, CDR2 SQIVND (reference sequence). The ends lost 4 bases at V and 0 bases at J; junction bases unmatched: 7. The CDR3 region has the DNA TGTGCCAGTAGTAGATCGCATAGCGGGAGCTCCTACAATGAGCAGTTCTTC. Residues: CASSRSHSGSSYNEQFF. The variable domain in full, with the rest retrieved from reference TRBV19 and TRBJ2-1, is DGGITQSPKYLFRKEGQNVTLSCEQNLNHDAMYWYRQDPGQGLRLIYYSQIVNDFQKGDIAEGYSVSREKKESFPLTVTSAQKNPTAFYLCASSRSHSGSSYNEQFFGPGTRLTVL.

The chain is built from TRBV6-6 and TRBJ2-2; the D gene is possibly TRBD2 (5 bases). The CDR3 consists of 14 residues. CDR1 is MNHNY and CDR2 is SVGAGI in the germline V gene (reference sequence). The germline V and J ends were trimmed by 3 bases and 6 bases, with 11 bases remaining between them. The CDR3 region has the DNA TGTGCCAGCAGTTATTCGAGGGTGCCCGGGGAGCTGTTTTTT. Translated, it gives CASSYSRVPGELFF.

The chain uses TRBV2 and TRBJ1-1; D is perhaps TRBD1 (6 bases). CDR3 length: 15 amino acids. V was cut by 4 bases and J by 0 bases, with 12 bases left in between. CDR1 and CDR2 from the germline V gene are SNHLY and FYNNEI. This CDR3 reads CASSAPGGLNTEAFF. The CDR3 region has the DNA TGTGCCAGCAGTGCGCCGGGGGGGCTGAACACTGAAGCTTTCTTT.

This chain links TRBV20-1 with TRBJ2-1; D not resolved. Trimming pared 5 bases from V and 4 bases from J, leaving 3 bases between. The CDR3 length is 10 residues. The germline CDR1 and CDR2 sequences are DFQATT and SNEGSKA (reference sequence). The CDR3 here is CSAPYNEQFF. DNA of the CDR3: TGCAGTGCTCCTTACAATGAGCAGTTCTTC.

V gene TRBV19 combines with J gene TRBJ1-1; D perhaps matches TRBD1 (6 bases). The CDR3 consists of 14 residues. Germline V gives CDR1 LNHDA, CDR2 SQIVND (reference sequence). V lost 6 bases and J 3 bases, leaving 14 bases between the germline ends. The CDR3 region has the DNA TGTGCCAGTAGCAACAGGGATGCGGACACTGAAGCTTTCTTT. Protein sequence: CASSNRDADTEAFF.

This chain joins TRBV30 and TRBJ2-5; 12 bases are a match to TRBD2. The CDR3 is 15 amino acids. Germline CDR1 reads GTSNPN; CDR2 reads SVGIG (reference sequence). The V segment lost 0 bases and the J segment 9 bases; nucleotides outside the gene matches: 8. CDR3 protein: CAWSVIWTSGAPQYF. The CDR3 bases are TGTGCCTGGAGTGTAATCTGGACTAGCGGGGCCCCCCAGTACTTC.

The rearrangement joins TRBV6-2 or TRBV6-3 to TRBJ2-7, with 14 bases lining up with TRBD2. Germline lookup yields CDR1 MNHEY and CDR2 SVGEGT. CDR3 length: 15 amino acids. J lost 7 bases, V lost 2 bases, and 4 bases had no gene match. The CDR3 sequence is CASSYRLAGGREQYF. CDR3 nucleotide sequence: TGTGCCAGCAGTTACCGACTAGCGGGAGGGCGTGAGCAGTACTTC.

The CDR3: CASSYTLYNEQFF. CDR3 sequence (DNA): TGTGCCAGCAGTTACACATTATACAATGAGCAGTTCTTC. The genes are TRBV6-6 and TRBJ2-1; D remains ambiguous. The V end was cut by 2 bases, the J end by 4 bases, with 6 bases between. Germline CDR1 reads MNHNY; CDR2 reads SVGAGI (reference sequence). This CDR3 spans 13 amino acids.